These 30 T cell receptor beta chains were sequenced from one sample in a study of Tregs in tolerant kidney transplant recipients. Generated by immunoSEQ multiplex PCR, the TCRdb table keeps only in-frame clones and is missing some. The sample includes 70,000 to 95,000 clones, 80% to 95% of them seen just once. Sequences were derived from Tregs from blood, sampled before the transplant. These receptors were taken from a human donor who received a combined kidney and bone marrow transplant.

The rearrangement links TRBV7-9 to TRBJ2-2, with unresolved D. Per germline, CDR1 SEHNR and CDR2 FQNEAQ (reference sequence). V was cut by 8 bases and J by 0 bases, with 10 bases left in between. CDR3 length: 14 amino acids. For the CDR3, the DNA is TGTGCCAGCGGCACAACAGCGAACACCGGGGAGCTGTTTTTT. It encodes CASGTTANTGELFF.

The chain couples TRBV19 to TRBJ2-2; 10 bases map to TRBD2. Germline assignment: CDR1 LNHDA and CDR2 SQIVND (reference sequence). The CDR3 is 19 amino acids. The junction had 16 bases not matched to a gene; V was cut back by 5 bases and J by 4 bases. This chain's CDR3 is CASSLRTSGLLTATGELFF. DNA of the CDR3: TGTGCCAGTAGTCTCCGGACTAGCGGACTACTAACGGCCACCGGGGAGCTGTTTTTT.

This chain connects TRBV4-2 to TRBJ2-7; possible D gene TRBD2, 6 bases. V was pared by 1 base and J by 3 bases, with 10 bases between. The CDR3 covers 14 residues. The V gene's germline CDR1 is LGHNA and CDR2 YNFKEQ. For the CDR3, the DNA is TGTGCCAGCAGCCAAGGTAGCGGCAGCTACGAGCAGTACTTC. Residues: CASSQGSGSYEQYF.

The CDR3: CASSWGLAGEGSDEQYF. Written as DNA, the CDR3 is TGTGCCAGCAGCTGGGGACTAGCGGGAGAGGGGTCGGACGAGCAGTACTTC. The V gene is TRBV28, the J gene TRBJ2-7; 14 positions agree with TRBD2. CDR1 MDHEN and CDR2 SYDVKM come from the germline V gene. CDR3 length equals 17 residues. With 6 bases clipped from V and 5 bases from J, the junction kept 12 bases outside the gene matches.

The table lists this clone with a count of one. The rearrangement joins TRBV5-1 to TRBJ2-1; D ambiguous. The length of the CDR3 is 15 residues. V lost 2 bases, J lost 7 bases, and 16 bases lay in between. Per the germline V gene, CDR1 is SGHRS and CDR2 is YFSETQ. As DNA, the CDR3 is TGCGCCAGCAGCTTATTCGGCGACGTGGGGAATGAGCAGTTCTTC. This gives the protein CASSLFGDVGNEQFF.

The chain uses TRBV5-8 and TRBJ1-1; no clear D. Trimming took off 2 bases at V and 5 bases at J, with 16 bases between the two ends. This CDR3 is 15 amino acids long. Germline CDR1 reads SGHTS; CDR2 reads YDEGEE. The CDR3 spells CASSFFRGAGTEAFF. CDR3 bases: TGTGCCAGCAGCTTTTTCCGGGGAGCGGGAACTGAAGCTTTCTTT.

This chain joins TRBV18 and TRBJ2-6, with D possibly TRBD1 on 6 matching bases. The CDR3 loop spans 17 amino acids. Germline V gives CDR1 KGHSH, CDR2 LQKENI. The V gene lost 3 bases and the J gene lost 0 bases, with 12 bases spanning the gap. The CDR3 spells CASSPGGQRSGANVLTF. CDR3 sequence (DNA): TGTGCCAGCTCACCGGGCGGACAGCGCTCTGGGGCCAACGTCCTGACTTTC.

V and J are TRBV6-1 and TRBJ1-5; the match to TRBD1 covers 7 bases. Germline-derived CDR1 and CDR2 are MNHNS and SASEGT. The V gene end was trimmed by 8 bases and the J gene end by 0 bases; junction bases not matched to a gene: 4. This CDR3 spans 14 amino acids. The CDR3 coding sequence is TGTGCCAGCTATACAGGGGATAGCAATCAGCCCCAGCATTTT. Translation: CASYTGDSNQPQHF.

This rearrangement joins TRBV6-5 to TRBJ1-5; no firm D call. The CDR3 runs to 12 residues. Trimming stripped 7 bases from V and 1 base from J, with 5 bases between. Per the germline V gene, CDR1 is MNHEY and CDR2 is SVGAGI. The CDR3, as DNA: TGTGCCAGCACACAGAGCAATCAGCCCCAGCATTTT. The encoded protein is CASTQSNQPQHF.

The chain employs TRBV19 and TRBJ2-3; the D is unclear. Trimming cost V 1 base and J 0 bases, with 2 bases left between them. The CDR3 covers 13 residues. Germline V gene sequence: CDR1 LNHDA, CDR2 SQIVND (reference sequence). In DNA form, the CDR3 reads TGTGCCAGTAGTATAGGAAGCACAGATACGCAGTATTTT. Protein sequence: CASSIGSTDTQYF.

The rearrangement links TRBV4-2 to TRBJ2-3; D perhaps matches TRBD2 (5 bases). Trimming left V 4 bases short and J 6 bases short, with 14 bases between. The CDR3 sequence is 14 residues long. Germline V gives CDR1 LGHNA, CDR2 YNFKEQ. The CDR3 coding sequence is TGTGCCAGCAGCCCGGACGGGGTAGCGGATACGCAGTATTTT. It yields the protein CASSPDGVADTQYF.

Here the CDR3 DNA reads TGTGCCAGCATCTCCGGGAGGGCCTCTAACAATGAGCAGTTCTTC. It yields the protein CASISGRASNNEQFF. The rearrangement links TRBV28 to TRBJ2-1; 8 nucleotides line up with TRBD2. Per germline, CDR1 MDHEN and CDR2 SYDVKM. This CDR3 contains 15 residues. The V gene end was trimmed by 7 bases and the J gene end by 5 bases; junction bases not matched to a gene: 10. The full variable domain, in which reference TRBV28 and TRBJ2-1 provide the parts outside the CDR3, is DVKVTQSSRYLVKRTGEKVFLECVQDMDHENMFWYRQDPGLGLRLIYFSYDVKMKEKGDIPEGYSVSREKKERFSLILESASTNQTSMYLCASISGRASNNEQFFGPGTRLTVL.

V usage is TRBV25-1 and J usage is TRBJ2-7, with D tentatively TRBD1 or TRBD2 (5 bases each). The CDR3 runs to 13 residues. In germline, CDR1 is MGHDK, CDR2 SYGVNS. Trimming removed 2 bases at V and 2 bases at J, with 7 bases between. CDR3 sequence: CASSEGGTYEQYF. The CDR3 coding sequence is TGTGCCAGCAGTGAAGGGGGAACCTACGAGCAGTACTTC.

The V call is TRBV7-3, the J call TRBJ2-3, with a possible D match to TRBD2 (6 bases). Trimming removed 6 bases from V and 3 bases from J, with 16 bases in between. CDR1 is SGHTA and CDR2 is FQGTGA in the germline V gene. The CDR3 runs 15 residues. The CDR3 DNA follows: TGTGCCAGCAGTTTGACTCCTCGGGGGACAGATACGCAGTATTTT. Amino acid sequence: CASSLTPRGTDTQYF. Together with reference TRBV7-3 and TRBJ2-3, the CDR3 gives the full variable domain: GAGVSQTPSNKVTEKGKYVELRCDPISGHTALYWYRQSLGQGPEFLIYFQGTGAADDSGLPNDRFFAVRPEGSVSTLKIQRTERGDSAVYLCASSLTPRGTDTQYFGPGTRLTVL.

V gene TRBV5-8 combines with J gene TRBJ1-3; the match to TRBD1 covers 8 bases. Trimming took 2 bases from V and 3 from J; bases not matched to a gene: 7. CDR1 and CDR2 from the germline V gene are SGHTS and YDEGEE. CDR3 length: 16 amino acids. The CDR3 bases are TGTGCCAGCAGCTTCAGGCAGGGGGCAAGTGGAAACACCATATATTTT. As protein: CASSFRQGASGNTIYF. The full variable domain, completed using reference TRBV5-8 and TRBJ1-3, is EAGVTQSPTHLIKTRGQQATLRCSPISGHTSVYWYQQALGLGLQFLLWYDEGEERNRGNFPPRFSGRQFPNYSSELNVNALELEDSALYLCASSFRQGASGNTIYFGEGSWLTVV.

CDR3 nucleotides: TGTGCCAGCAGCTTAACTAGCGGGAGAGGCGAGACCCAGTACTTC. Its protein is CASSLTSGRGETQYF. The chain is built from TRBV7-2 and TRBJ2-5; 11 nucleotides match TRBD2. V was clipped by 2 bases and J by 5 bases; unmatched bases: 4. Per the germline V gene, CDR1 is SGHTA and CDR2 is FQGNSA. This CDR3 is built from 15 residues.

Notes on this clone: The same CDR3 can be traced to other DNA sequences in this sample. V gene TRBV30 combines with J gene TRBJ1-1; D perhaps matches TRBD1 (6 bases). There are 13 residues in the CDR3. The ends were cut back, 4 bases at V and 0 bases at J, with 9 bases in the middle. CDR1 and CDR2 (germline): GTSNPN, SVGIG (reference sequence). CDR3 residues: CAWKGQLNTEAFF. Here the CDR3 DNA reads TGTGCCTGGAAGGGACAATTGAACACTGAAGCTTTCTTT.

The V call is TRBV19, the J call TRBJ2-7; D possibly uses TRBD1 or TRBD2 (5 bases each). This CDR3 spans 15 amino acids. Germline V lookup: CDR1 LNHDA, CDR2 SQIVND (reference sequence). Trimming left V 3 bases short and J 3 bases short, with 15 bases between. CDR3 loop: CASSIEVGDNYEQYF. The CDR3 DNA reads TGTGCCAGTAGTATTGAGGTGGGGGATAACTACGAGCAGTACTTC.

This clone was seen a single time. This chain joins TRBV9 and TRBJ2-3; the match to TRBD2 covers 13 bases. Germline assignment: CDR1 SGDLS and CDR2 YYNGEE. CDR3 length: 16 residues. Trimming cost V 4 bases and J 2 bases; bases outside gene matches: 4. CDR3 bases: TGTGCCAGCAGCTTGGGACTAGCGGGATACACAGATACGCAGTATTTT. Amino acid sequence: CASSLGLAGYTDTQYF.

The chain has TRBV5-1 and TRBJ2-1; no reliable D call. CDR3 length equals 15 residues. The germline V and J ends were trimmed by 4 bases and 5 bases, with 16 bases remaining between them. Germline V lookup: CDR1 SGHRS, CDR2 YFSETQ. CDR3 residues: CASSPGPKTNNEQFF. As DNA, the CDR3 is TGCGCCAGCAGCCCGGGTCCTAAAACTAACAATGAGCAGTTCTTC.

V usage is TRBV5-1 and J usage is TRBJ2-7; 9 nucleotides agree with TRBD2. Looked up from germline, CDR1 is SGHRS and CDR2 is YFSETQ. This CDR3 comprises 15 residues. Unmatched junction bases numbered 4, after V lost 1 base and J lost 2 bases. CDR3 sequence: CASSLSASGTYEQYF. CDR3 DNA: TGCGCCAGCAGCTTGAGTGCTAGCGGGACCTACGAGCAGTACTTC.

V and J are TRBV7-3 and TRBJ2-2; either TRBD1 or TRBD2 may fit D (6 bases each). The CDR3 covers 14 residues. Germline values: CDR1 SGHTA, CDR2 FQGTGA. Trimming pared 4 bases from V and 7 bases from J, leaving 13 bases between. The CDR3 spells CASSSQGGNGELFF. The CDR3 DNA reads as TGTGCCAGCAGCTCTCAAGGGGGGAACGGGGAGCTGTTTTTT.

This chain connects TRBV5-6 to TRBJ2-7, with 14 bases fitting TRBD2. This CDR3 spans 16 amino acids. J was trimmed by 1 base and V by 4 bases; bases with no gene match: 4. The V gene's germline CDR1 is SGHDT and CDR2 YYEEEE. DNA of the CDR3: TGTGCCAGCAGCCTCCGGACTAGCGGGAGGTCCTACGAGCAGTACTTC. This gives the protein CASSLRTSGRSYEQYF.

The V call is TRBV27, the J call TRBJ2-1, with TRBD1 matching 8 bases. Germline CDR1 and CDR2: MNHEY and SMNVEV (reference sequence). V gave up 5 bases and J gave up 3 bases; unmatched junction bases: 6. This CDR3 has 15 amino acids. The CDR3 DNA reads as TGTGCCAGCAGTACCCGGGACAGGATCTACAATGAGCAGTTCTTC. It translates to CASSTRDRIYNEQFF.

The chain carries TRBV18 and TRBJ1-2; D is perhaps TRBD1 (6 bases). In germline, CDR1 is KGHSH, CDR2 LQKENI. V gave up 2 bases and J gave up 3 bases, with 10 bases separating them. This CDR3 comprises 14 residues. The DNA for the CDR3 is TGTGCCAGCTCACCAGGAAGACAGGACTATGGCTACACCTTC. Translated: CASSPGRQDYGYTF.

The chain couples TRBV6-1 to TRBJ1-3; D is uncertain. Germline V gene sequence: CDR1 MNHNS, CDR2 SASEGT. V lost 7 bases and J 2 bases, leaving 15 bases between the germline ends. CDR3 length: 15 residues. CDR3 nucleotide sequence: TGTGCCAGCATAAGTGGTCGGGGTGCTGGAAACACCATATATTTT. Its protein is CASISGRGAGNTIYF.

The J gene is TRBJ2-7, the V gene TRBV11-2; 9 nucleotides agree with TRBD1. The CDR3 consists of 14 residues. V lost 5 bases to trimming and J lost 3 bases; unmatched junction nucleotides: 5. The V gene's germline CDR1 is SGHAT and CDR2 FQNNGV. The CDR3 region is CASSHYRGRYEQYF. CDR3 DNA: TGTGCCAGCAGCCATTACAGGGGGCGCTACGAGCAGTACTTC.

The chain couples TRBV9 to TRBJ2-1; 14 nucleotides align to TRBD2. The CDR3 loop spans 15 amino acids. CDR1 is SGDLS and CDR2 is YYNGEE in the germline V gene. V gave up 4 bases and J gave up 7 bases; unmatched junction bases: 4. The CDR3 DNA follows: TGTGCCAGCAGCCTAGGGACTAGCGGGAGTAATGAGCAGTTCTTC. Encoded protein: CASSLGTSGSNEQFF. Full variable domain (remainder filled in from reference TRBV9 and TRBJ2-1): DSGVTQTPKHLITATGQRVTLRCSPRSGDLSVYWYQQSLDQGLQFLIQYYNGEERAKGNILERFSAQQFPDLHSELNLSSLELGDSALYFCASSLGTSGSNEQFFGPGTRLTVL.

The chain has TRBV30 and TRBJ1-1; the D is unclear. CDR3 size: 12 residues. Trimming took off 1 base at V and 0 bases at J, with 3 bases between the two ends. The V gene's germline CDR1 is GTSNPN and CDR2 SVGIG (reference sequence). The chain's CDR3 is CAWSAMNTEAFF. In DNA form, the CDR3 reads TGTGCCTGGAGTGCAATGAACACTGAAGCTTTCTTT.

This chain links TRBV30 with TRBJ2-1, with D tentatively TRBD2 (6 bases). The CDR3 is 11 amino acids. V was clipped by 8 bases and J by 4 bases, with 9 bases between them. Germline assignment: CDR1 GTSNPN and CDR2 SVGIG (reference sequence). CDR3 in amino acids: CALAGYNEQFF. The CDR3 nucleotides read TGTGCCCTCGCGGGATACAATGAGCAGTTCTTC.